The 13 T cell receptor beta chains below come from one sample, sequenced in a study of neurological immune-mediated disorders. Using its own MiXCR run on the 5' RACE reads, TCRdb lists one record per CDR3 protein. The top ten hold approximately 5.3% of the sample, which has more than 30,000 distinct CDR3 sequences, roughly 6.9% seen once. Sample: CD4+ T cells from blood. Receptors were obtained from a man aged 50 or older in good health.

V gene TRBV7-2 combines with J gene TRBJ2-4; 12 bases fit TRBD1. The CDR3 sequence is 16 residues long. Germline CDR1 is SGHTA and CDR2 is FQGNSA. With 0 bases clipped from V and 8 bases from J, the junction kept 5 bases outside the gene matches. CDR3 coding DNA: TGTGCCAGCAGCTTAGCGGGGACAGGGGGCGCCGACATTCAGTACTTC. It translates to CASSLAGTGGADIQYF.

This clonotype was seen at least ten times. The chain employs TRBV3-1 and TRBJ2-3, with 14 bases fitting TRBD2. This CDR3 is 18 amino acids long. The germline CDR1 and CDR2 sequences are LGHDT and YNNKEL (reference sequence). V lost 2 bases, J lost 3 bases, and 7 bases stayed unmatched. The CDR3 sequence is CASSQQGLAGALTDTQYF. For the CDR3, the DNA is TGTGCCAGCAGCCAACAGGGACTAGCGGGAGCTTTGACAGATACGCAGTATTTT.

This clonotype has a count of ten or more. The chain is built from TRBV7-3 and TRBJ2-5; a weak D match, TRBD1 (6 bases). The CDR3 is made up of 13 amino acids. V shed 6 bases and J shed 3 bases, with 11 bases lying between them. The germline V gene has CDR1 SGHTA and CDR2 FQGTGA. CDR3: CASRRTVEETQYF. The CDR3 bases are TGTGCCAGCAGACGGACAGTAGAAGAGACCCAGTACTTC.

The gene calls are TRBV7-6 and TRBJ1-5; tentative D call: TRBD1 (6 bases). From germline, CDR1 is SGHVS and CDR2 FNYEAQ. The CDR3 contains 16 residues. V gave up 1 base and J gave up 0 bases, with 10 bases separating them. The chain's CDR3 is CASSLGSRGSNQPQHF. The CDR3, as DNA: TGTGCCAGCAGCTTAGGATCCAGGGGTAGCAATCAGCCCCAGCATTTT.

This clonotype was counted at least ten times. CDR3 sequence (DNA): TGTGCCTGGAGCGCGAACACCGGGGAGCTGTTTTTT. The encoded protein is CAWSANTGELFF. The genes are TRBV7-2 and TRBJ2-2; D call uncertain. Trimming cost V 11 bases and J 0 bases, with 7 bases left between them. The CDR3 has 12 residues. In germline, CDR1 is SGHTA, CDR2 FQGNSA.

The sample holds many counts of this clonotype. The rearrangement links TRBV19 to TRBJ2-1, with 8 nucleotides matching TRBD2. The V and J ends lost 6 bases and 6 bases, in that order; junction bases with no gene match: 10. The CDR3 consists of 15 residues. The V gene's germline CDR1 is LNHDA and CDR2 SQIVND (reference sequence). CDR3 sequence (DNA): TGTGCCAGTAGCACGAGAGGAGCGGGAGCCAATGAGCAGTTCTTC. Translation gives CASSTRGAGANEQFF.

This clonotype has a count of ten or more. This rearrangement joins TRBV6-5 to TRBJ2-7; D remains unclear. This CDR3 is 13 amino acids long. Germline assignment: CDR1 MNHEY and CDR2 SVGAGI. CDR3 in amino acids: CAQQVSRLNEQYF. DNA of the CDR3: TGTGCTCAGCAGGTGTCTAGACTTAACGAGCAGTACTTC.

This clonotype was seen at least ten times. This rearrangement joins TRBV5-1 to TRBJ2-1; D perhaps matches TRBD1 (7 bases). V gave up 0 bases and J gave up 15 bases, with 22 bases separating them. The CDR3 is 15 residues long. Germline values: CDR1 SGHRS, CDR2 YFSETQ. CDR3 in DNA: TGCGCCAGCAGCTTGGTTTCGGCAGGGGGGTTTGGCTGGTTCTTC. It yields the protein CASSLVSAGGFGWFF.

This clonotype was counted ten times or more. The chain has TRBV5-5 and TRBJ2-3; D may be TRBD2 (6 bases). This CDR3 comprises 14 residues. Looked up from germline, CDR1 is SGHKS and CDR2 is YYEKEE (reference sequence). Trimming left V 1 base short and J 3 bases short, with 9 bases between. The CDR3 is CASSLWGVTDTQYF. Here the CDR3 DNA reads TGTGCCAGCAGCTTGTGGGGGGTAACAGATACGCAGTATTTT.

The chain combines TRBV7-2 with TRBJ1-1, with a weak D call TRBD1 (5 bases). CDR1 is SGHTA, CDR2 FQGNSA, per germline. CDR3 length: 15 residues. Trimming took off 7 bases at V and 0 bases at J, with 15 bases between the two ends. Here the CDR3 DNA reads TGTGCCAGCACCAGGGCGGGGAGTTTGAACACTGAAGCTTTCTTT. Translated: CASTRAGSLNTEAFF.

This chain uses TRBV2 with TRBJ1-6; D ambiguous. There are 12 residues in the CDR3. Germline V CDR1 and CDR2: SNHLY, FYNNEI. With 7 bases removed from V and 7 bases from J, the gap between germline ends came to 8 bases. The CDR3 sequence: CASTKENSPLHF. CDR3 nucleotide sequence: TGTGCCAGCACGAAGGAAAATTCACCCCTCCACTTT.

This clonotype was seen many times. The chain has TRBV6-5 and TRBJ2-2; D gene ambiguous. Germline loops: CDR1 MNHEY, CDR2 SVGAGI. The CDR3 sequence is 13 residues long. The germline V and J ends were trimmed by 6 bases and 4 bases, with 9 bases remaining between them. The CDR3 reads CASRSQITGELFF. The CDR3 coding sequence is TGTGCCAGCAGGTCCCAAATCACCGGGGAGCTGTTTTTT.

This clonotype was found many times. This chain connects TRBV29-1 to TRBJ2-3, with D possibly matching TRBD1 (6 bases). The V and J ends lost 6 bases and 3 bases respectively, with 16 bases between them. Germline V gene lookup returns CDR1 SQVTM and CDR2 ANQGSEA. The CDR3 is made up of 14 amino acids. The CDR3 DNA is TGCAGCGTGGAACAGGGATTCAGGACAGATACGCAGTATTTT. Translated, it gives CSVEQGFRTDTQYF.